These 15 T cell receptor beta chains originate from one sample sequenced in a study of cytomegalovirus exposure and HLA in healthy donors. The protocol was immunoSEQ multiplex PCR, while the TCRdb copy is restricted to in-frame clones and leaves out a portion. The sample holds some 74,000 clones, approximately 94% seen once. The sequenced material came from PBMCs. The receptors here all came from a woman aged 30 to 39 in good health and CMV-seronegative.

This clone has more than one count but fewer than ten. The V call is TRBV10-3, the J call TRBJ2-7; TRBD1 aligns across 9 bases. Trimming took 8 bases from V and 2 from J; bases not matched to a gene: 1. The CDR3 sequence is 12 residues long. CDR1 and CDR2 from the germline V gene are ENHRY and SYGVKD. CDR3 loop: CAIGQGTYEQYF. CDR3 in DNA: TGTGCCATCGGACAGGGGACCTACGAGCAGTACTTC.

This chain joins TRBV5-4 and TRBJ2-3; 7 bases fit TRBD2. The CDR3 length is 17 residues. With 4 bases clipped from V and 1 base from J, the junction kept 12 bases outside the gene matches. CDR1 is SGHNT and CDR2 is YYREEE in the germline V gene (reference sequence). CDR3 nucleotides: TGTGCCAGCAGCGCGGCGAATCTAGCGGCCCGCACAGATACGCAGTATTTT. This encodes CASSAANLAARTDTQYF.

DNA for the CDR3: TGTGCCAGCTCTTTAGCGGGAGGATCCTACGAGCAGTACTTC. Its translation is CASSLAGGSYEQYF. The chain has TRBV18 and TRBJ2-7; 10 bases are a match to TRBD2. Germline-derived CDR1 and CDR2 are KGHSH and LQKENI. The J segment lost 1 base and the V segment lost 6 bases, leaving 3 bases of the junction unmatched. The CDR3 spans 14 residues.

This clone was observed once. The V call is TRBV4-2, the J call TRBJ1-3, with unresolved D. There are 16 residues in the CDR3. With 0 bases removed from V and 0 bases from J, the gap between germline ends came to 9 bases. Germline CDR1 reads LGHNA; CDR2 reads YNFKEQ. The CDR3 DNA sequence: TGTGCCAGCAGCCAAGAGGCGACAACCTCTGGAAACACCATATATTTT. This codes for CASSQEATTSGNTIYF.

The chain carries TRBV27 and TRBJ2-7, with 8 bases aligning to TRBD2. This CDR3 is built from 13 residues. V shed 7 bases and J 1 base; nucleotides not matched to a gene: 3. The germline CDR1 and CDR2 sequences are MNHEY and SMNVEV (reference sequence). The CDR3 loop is CASKGGGSYEQYF. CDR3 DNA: TGTGCCAGCAAGGGCGGGGGGTCCTACGAGCAGTACTTC.

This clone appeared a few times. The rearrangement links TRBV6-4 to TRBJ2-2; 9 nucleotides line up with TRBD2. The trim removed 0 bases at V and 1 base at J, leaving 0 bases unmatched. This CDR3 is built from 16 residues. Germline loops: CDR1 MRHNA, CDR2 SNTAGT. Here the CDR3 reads CASSDSAGGNTGELFF. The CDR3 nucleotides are TGTGCCAGCAGTGACTCAGCGGGGGGGAACACCGGGGAGCTGTTTTTT.

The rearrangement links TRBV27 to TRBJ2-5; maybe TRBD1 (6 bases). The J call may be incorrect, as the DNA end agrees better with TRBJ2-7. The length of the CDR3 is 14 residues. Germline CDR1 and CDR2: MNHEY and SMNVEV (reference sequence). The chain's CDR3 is CASSFYKGVNEQYF. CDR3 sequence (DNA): TGTGCCAGCAGTTTTTACAAGGGGGTTAACGAGCAGTACTTC.

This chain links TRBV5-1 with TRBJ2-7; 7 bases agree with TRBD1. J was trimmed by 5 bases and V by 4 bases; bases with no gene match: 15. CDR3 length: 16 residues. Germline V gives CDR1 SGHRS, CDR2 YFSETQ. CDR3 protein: CASSPRMTGFLHEQYF. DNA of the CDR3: TGCGCCAGCAGCCCCCGAATGACAGGGTTTCTCCACGAGCAGTACTTC.

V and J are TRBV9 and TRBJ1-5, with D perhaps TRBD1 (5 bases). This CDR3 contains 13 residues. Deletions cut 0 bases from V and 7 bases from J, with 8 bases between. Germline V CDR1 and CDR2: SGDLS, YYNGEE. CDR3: CASSVDGAQPQHF. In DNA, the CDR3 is TGTGCCAGCAGCGTAGATGGGGCCCAGCCCCAGCATTTT. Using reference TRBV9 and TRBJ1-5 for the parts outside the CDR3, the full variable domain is DSGVTQTPKHLITATGQRVTLRCSPRSGDLSVYWYQQSLDQGLQFLIQYYNGEERAKGNILERFSAQQFPDLHSELNLSSLELGDSALYFCASSVDGAQPQHFGDGTRLSIL.

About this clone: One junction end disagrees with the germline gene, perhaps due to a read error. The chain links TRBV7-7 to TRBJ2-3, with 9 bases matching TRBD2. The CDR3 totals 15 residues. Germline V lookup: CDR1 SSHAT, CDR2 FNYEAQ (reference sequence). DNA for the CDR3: TGTGCTAGCAGCTTGGGACTAGCTCCAACAGATACGCAGTATTTT. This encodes CASSLGLAPTDTQYF.

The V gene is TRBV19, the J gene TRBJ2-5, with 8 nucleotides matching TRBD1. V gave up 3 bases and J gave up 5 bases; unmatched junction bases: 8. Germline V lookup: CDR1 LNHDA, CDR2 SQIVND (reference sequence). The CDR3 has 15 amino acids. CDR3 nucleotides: TGTGCCAGTAGTATTCGGCAGGGGGCGAGGGAGACCCAGTACTTC. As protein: CASSIRQGARETQYF.

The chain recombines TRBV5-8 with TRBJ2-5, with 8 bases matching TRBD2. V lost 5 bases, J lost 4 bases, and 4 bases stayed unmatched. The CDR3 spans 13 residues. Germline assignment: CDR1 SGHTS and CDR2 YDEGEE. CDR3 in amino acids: CASSERGRETQYF. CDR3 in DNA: TGTGCCAGCAGTGAGCGGGGGCGAGAGACCCAGTACTTC. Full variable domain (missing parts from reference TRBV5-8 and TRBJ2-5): EAGVTQSPTHLIKTRGQQATLRCSPISGHTSVYWYQQALGLGLQFLLWYDEGEERNRGNFPPRFSGRQFPNYSSELNVNALELEDSALYLCASSERGRETQYFGPGTRLLVL.

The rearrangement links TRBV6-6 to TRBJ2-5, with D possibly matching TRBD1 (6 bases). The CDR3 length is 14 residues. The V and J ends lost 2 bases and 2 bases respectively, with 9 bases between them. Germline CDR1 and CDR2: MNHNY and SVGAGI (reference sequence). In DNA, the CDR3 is TGTGCCAGCAGTTACCTTGGACAGCAAGAGACCCAGTACTTC. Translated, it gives CASSYLGQQETQYF.

Written as DNA, the CDR3 is TGCGCCAGCAGCTTGGTTACTAGCGCGCCCTACGAGCAGTACTTC. Protein product: CASSLVTSAPYEQYF. The chain uses TRBV5-1 and TRBJ2-7; 7 positions match TRBD2. CDR3 length: 15 amino acids. The V gene's germline CDR1 is SGHRS and CDR2 YFSETQ. With V trimmed by 0 bases and J by 2 bases, 5 bases remained unmatched.

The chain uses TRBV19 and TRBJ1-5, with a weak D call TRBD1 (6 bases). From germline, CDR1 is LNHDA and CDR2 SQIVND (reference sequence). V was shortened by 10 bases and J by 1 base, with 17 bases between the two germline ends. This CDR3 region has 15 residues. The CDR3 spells CATDPGTLSNQPQHF. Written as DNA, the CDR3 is TGTGCCACCGACCCCGGGACACTCAGCAATCAGCCCCAGCATTTT. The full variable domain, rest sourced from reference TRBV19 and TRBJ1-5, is DGGITQSPKYLFRKEGQNVTLSCEQNLNHDAMYWYRQDPGQGLRLIYYSQIVNDFQKGDIAEGYSVSREKKESFPLTVTSAQKNPTAFYLCATDPGTLSNQPQHFGDGTRLSIL.